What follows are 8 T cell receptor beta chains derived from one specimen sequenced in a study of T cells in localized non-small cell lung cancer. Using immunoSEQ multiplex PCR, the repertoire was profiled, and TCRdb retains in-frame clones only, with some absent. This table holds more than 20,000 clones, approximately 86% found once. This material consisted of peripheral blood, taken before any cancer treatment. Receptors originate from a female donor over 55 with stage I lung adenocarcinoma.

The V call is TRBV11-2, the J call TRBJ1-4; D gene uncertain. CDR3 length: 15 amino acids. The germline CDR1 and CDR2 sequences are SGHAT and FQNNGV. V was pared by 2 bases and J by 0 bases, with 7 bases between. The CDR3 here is CASSLQAATNEKLFF. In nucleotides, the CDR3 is TGTGCCAGCAGCTTACAAGCAGCAACTAATGAAAAACTGTTTTTT.

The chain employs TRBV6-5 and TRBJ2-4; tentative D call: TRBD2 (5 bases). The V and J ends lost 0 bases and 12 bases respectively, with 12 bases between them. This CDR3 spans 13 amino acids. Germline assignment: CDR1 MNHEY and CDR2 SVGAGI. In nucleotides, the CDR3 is TGTGCCAGCAGTTACTCGAGGGTGACAAGTCAGTACTTC. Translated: CASSYSRVTSQYF.

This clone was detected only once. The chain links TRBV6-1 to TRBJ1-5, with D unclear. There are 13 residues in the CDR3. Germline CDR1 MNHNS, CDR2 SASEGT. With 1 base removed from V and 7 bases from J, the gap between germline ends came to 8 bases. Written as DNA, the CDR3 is TGTGCCAGCAGTGAAGGGGCCAGGCAGCCCCAGCATTTT. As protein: CASSEGARQPQHF.

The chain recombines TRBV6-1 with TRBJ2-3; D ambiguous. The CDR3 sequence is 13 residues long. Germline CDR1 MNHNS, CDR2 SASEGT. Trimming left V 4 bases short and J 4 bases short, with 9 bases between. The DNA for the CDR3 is TGTGCCAGCAGTGGCTGGCAGTCAGATACGCAGTATTTT. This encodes CASSGWQSDTQYF.

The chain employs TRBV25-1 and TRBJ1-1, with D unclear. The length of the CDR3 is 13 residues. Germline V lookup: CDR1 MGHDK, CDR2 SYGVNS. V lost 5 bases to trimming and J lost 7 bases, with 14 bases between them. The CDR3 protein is CASSPYLAGEAFF. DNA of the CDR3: TGTGCCAGCAGTCCTTATCTGGCGGGTGAAGCTTTCTTT.

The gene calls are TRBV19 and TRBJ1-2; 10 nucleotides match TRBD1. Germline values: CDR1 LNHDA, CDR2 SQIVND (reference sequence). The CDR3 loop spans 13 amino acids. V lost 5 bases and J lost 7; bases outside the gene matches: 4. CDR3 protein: CASSAGTGAGYTF. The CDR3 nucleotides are TGTGCCAGTAGTGCTGGGACAGGGGCTGGCTACACCTTC.

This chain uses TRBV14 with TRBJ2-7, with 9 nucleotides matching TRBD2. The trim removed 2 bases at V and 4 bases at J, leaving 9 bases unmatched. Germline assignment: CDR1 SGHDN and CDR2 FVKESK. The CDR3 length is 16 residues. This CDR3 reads CASSQKWSGRKYEQYF. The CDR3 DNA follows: TGTGCCAGCAGCCAAAAATGGAGCGGGAGGAAGTACGAGCAGTACTTC.

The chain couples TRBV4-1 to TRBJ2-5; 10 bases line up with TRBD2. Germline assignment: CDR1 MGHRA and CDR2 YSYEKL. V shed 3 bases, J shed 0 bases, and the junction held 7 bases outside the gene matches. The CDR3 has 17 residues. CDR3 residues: CASSHGKAGGYQETQYF. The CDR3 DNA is TGCGCCAGCAGCCATGGGAAAGCGGGGGGGTACCAAGAGACCCAGTACTTC.